The clone carrying this T cell receptor beta chain has a handful of counts. The antigen is unknown. Trimming removed 2 bases from V and 6 bases from J, with 13 bases in between. Germline V gives CDR1 PRHDT, CDR2 FYEKMQ (reference sequence). CDR3 length: 15 residues. This specimen belongs to a study of identical twins. Study results and limitations: Insertions ran lower in abundant cord blood beta clonotypes, though not in memory repertoires. Invariant T cells like MAIT and iNKT could partly confound the zero-insertion analyses.

TCRdb reanalysed the 5' RACE reads using MiXCR and keeps one entry per CDR3 protein. Of 350,000 or so distinct CDR3 sequences in the sample, 9% to 15% were seen once. The same sample was also studied in work on yellow fever vaccine responses in identical twins. As that study records: Each twin's T cell response to the vaccine was reported to look partly convergent and partly personalized.

The receptor's source is a woman under 30 in good health. The sample taken for sequencing was CD8+ T cells sorted from blood. The J gene is TRBJ2-2, the V gene TRBV13; D is perhaps TRBD2 (5 bases). The CDR3 loop is CASSLSEGSSGELFF. Written as DNA, the CDR3 is TGTGCCAGCAGCTTAAGCGAGGGATCCTCCGGGGAGCTGTTTTTT.